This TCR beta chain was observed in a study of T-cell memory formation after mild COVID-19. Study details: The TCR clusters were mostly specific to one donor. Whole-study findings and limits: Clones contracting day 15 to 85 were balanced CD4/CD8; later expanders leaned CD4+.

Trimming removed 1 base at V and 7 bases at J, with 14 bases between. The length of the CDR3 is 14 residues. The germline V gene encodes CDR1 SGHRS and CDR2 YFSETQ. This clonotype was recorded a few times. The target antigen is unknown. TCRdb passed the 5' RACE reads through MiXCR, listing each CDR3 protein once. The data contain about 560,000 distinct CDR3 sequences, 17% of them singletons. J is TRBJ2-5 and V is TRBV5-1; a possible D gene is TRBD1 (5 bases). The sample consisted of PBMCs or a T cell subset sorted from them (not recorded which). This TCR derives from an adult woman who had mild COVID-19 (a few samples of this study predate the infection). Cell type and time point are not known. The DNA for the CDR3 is TGCGCCAGCAGCTTGAGTCGCGAAAGGGGGACCCAGTACTTC. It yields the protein CASSLSRERGTQYF.